This T cell receptor beta chain was documented in a study of cytomegalovirus exposure and HLA in healthy donors. General observations from the study: Rarity marked most TCR sequences, yet some public TCRs occurred in many donors. Diagnosis of cytomegalovirus status made by the classifier reportedly showed high specificity and sensitivity.

This clone appeared a few times. As yet, its antigen is unknown. PCR used 60 Vbeta primers and 13 Jbeta primers. The assay was immunoSEQ multiplex PCR, and TCRdb's table has in-frame clones only and misses some. The sample has around 190,000 clones, about 80% seen once. The clonotype originates from a young man in good health and CMV-seronegative. Sample: PBMCs.

Here the CDR3 DNA reads TGTGCCAGCAGTTTCACTCGGGGCTACACCTTC. Translated, it gives CASSFTRGYTF. This chain connects TRBV28 to TRBJ1-2; no firm D call. The ends were cut back, 3 bases at V and 8 bases at J, with 7 bases in the middle. The CDR3 totals 11 residues. Germline loops: CDR1 MDHEN, CDR2 SYDVKM.